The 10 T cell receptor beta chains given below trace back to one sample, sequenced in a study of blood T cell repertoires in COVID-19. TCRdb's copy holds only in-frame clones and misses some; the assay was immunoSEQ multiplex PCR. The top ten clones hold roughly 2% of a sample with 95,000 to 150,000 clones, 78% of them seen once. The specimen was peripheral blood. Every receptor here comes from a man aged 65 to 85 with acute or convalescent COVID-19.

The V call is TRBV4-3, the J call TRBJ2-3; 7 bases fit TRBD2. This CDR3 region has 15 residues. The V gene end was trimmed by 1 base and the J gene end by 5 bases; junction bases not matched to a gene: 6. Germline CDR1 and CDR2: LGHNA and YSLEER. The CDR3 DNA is TGCGCCAGCAGCCAAGGCGGACTAGGGATAGATACGCAGTATTTT. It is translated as CASSQGGLGIDTQYF.

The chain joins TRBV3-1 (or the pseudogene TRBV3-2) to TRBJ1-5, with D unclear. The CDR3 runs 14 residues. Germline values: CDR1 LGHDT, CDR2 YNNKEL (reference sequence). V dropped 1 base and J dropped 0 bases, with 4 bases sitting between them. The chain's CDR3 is CASSQVHSNQPQHF. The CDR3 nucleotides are TGTGCCAGCAGCCAAGTCCATAGCAATCAGCCCCAGCATTTT.

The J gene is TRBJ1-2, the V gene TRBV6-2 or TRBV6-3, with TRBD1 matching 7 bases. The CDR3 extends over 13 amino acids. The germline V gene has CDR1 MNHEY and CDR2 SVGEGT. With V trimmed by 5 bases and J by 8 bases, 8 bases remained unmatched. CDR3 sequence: CASSQRQGFGYTF. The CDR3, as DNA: TGTGCCAGCAGTCAACGACAGGGTTTCGGCTACACCTTC.

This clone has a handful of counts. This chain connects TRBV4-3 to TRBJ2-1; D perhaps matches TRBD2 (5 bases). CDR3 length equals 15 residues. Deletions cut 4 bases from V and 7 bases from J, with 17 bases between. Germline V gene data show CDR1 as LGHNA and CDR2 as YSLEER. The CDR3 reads CASSRSGNPTNEQFF. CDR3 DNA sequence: TGCGCCAGCAGCCGTTCGGGAAACCCAACTAATGAGCAGTTCTTC.

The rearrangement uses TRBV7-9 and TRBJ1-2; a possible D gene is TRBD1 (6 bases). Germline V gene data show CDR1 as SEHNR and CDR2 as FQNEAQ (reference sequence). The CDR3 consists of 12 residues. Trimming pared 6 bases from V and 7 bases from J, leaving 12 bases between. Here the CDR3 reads CASRGGGGGYTF. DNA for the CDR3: TGTGCCAGCAGAGGGGGTGGTGGTGGCTACACCTTC.

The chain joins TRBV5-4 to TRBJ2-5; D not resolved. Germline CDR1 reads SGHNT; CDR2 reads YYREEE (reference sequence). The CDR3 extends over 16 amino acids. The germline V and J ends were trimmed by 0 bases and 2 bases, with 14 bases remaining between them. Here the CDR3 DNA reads TGTGCCAGCAGCTTGGATAGTTGGGCCGCACAAGAGACCCAGTACTTC. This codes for CASSLDSWAAQETQYF.

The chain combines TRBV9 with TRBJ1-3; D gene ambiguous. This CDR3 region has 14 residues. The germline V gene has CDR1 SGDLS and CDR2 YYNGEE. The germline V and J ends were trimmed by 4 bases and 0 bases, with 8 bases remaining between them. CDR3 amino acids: CASSFAGSGNTIYF. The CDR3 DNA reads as TGTGCCAGCAGCTTTGCGGGCTCTGGAAACACCATATATTTT.

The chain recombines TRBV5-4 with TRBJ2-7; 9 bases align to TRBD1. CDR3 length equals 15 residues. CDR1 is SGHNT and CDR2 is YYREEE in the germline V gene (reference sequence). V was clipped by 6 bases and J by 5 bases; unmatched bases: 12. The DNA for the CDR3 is TGTGCCAGCACAACCCCCGGGACAGGGAGCCACGAGCAGTACTTC. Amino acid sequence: CASTTPGTGSHEQYF.

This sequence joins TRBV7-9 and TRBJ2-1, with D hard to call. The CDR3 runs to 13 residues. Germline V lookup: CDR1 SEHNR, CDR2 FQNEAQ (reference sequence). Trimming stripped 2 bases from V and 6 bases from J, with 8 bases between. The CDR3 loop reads CASSLPPGNEQFF. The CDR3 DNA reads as TGTGCCAGCAGCTTACCCCCCGGCAATGAGCAGTTCTTC.

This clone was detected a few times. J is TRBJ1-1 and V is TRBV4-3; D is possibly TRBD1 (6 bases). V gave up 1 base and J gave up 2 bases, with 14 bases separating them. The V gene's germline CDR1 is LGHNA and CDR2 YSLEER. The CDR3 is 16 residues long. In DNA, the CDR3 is TGCGCCAGCAGCCAAGGATCCGGGACATTTAACACTGAAGCTTTCTTT. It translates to CASSQGSGTFNTEAFF.